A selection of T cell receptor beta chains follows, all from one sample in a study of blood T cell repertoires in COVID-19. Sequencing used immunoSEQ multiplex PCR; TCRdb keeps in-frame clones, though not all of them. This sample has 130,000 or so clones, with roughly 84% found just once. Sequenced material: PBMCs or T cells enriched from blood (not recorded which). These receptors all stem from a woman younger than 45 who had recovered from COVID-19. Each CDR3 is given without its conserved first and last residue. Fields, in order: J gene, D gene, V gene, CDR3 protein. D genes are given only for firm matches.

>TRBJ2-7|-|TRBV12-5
ASGLGLSYEQY
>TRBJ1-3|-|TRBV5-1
ASSEGAPGNTIY
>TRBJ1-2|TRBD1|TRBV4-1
ASRKSWDRGSFNYGYT
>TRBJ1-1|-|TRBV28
ASSRTENTEAF
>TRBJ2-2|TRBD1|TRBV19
ASSTQGAGELF
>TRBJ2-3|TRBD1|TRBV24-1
ATSDRGQGATDTQY
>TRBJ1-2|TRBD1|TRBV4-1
ASSPGGSAGLHGYT
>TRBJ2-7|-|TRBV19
ASMNRDNSYEQY
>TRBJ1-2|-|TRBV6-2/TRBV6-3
ASSDIGYT
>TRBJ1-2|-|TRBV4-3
ASSQTGGGGYT
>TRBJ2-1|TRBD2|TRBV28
ASSLLAGPYNEQF
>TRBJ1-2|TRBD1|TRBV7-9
ASSTDRAPYGYT
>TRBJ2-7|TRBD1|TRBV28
ASSLGTGNGLYEQY
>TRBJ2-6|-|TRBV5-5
ASSFRQGGSGANVLT
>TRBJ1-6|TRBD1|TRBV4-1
ASSQLLRTGGLTLH
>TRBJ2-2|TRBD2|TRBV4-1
ASSQVGRTRSGELF
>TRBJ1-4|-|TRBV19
ASSIQGPANEKLF
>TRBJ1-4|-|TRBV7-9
ASSPLRQRNEKLF
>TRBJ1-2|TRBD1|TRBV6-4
ASSASPGQGDGYGYT
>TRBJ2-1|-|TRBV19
ATKMNEQF
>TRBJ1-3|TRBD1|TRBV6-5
ASSSGTGRNTIY
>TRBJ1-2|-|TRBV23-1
ASSPYRAYYGYT
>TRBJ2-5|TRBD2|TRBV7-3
ASSLTHAGETQY
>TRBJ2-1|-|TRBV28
ASSFSYADPSSYNEQF
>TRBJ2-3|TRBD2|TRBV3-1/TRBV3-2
ASSQSGSADTQY
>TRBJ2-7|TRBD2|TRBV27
ASSSLAGSYEQY
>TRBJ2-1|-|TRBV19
ASSLGVRGSSYNEQF
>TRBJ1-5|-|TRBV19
ASTGQINQPQH
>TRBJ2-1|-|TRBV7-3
ASSPPGLNNEQF
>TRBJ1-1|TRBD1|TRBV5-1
ASSPTGGSTEAF
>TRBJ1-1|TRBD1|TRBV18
ASSQRQGANTEAF
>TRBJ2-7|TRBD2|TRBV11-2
ASTPVGGSHEQY
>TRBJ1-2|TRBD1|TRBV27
ASSSPGTGGYGYT
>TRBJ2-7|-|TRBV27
ASGLAYEQY
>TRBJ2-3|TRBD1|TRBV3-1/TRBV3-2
ASSQPGTGDGDTQY
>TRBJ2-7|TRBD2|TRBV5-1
ASSSSGVYEQY
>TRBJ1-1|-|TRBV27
ASSLAGVTEAF
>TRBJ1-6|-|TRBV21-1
ASSKHKTGLVLH
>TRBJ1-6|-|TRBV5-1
ASSLLGEGLSPLH
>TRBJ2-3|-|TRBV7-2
ASSLRFSTDTQY
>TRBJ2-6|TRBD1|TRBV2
ASSEAGTGGAGANVLT
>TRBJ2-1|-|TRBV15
ATSREAVGDNEQF
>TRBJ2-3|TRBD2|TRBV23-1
ASSGMTSGEATDTQY
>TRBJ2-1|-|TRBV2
ASSEGQTYNEQF
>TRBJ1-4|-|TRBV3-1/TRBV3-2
ASSLPGLTNEKLF
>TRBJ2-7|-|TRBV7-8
ASSPFIIRTDTYEQY
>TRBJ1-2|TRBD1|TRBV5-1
ASSLVGGGGEDYGYT